This is a list of T cell receptor beta chains from one sample in a study of STAT5B mutations in CD4+ large granular lymphocyte leukemia. The repertoire was sequenced with immunoSEQ multiplex PCR; TCRdb's copy has only in-frame clones and lacks some. This repertoire shows around 30,000 clones, 70% to 75% found once; its top ten account for approximately 2.8%. Material: CD4+ T cells from blood buffy coats. The receptors originated from a human donor in good health. The CDR3 runs from the conserved cysteine through the conserved F or W. D genes are given only for firm matches. Size tells how often a clone was seen (once, few, many) or the class of an expanded clone, and some rows leave it out.

TRBJ2-2 NA TRBV14 NA CASSQDGRNTGELFF TGTGCCAGCAGCCAAGATGGGAGAAACACCGGGGAGCTGTTTTTT
TRBJ1-5 NA TRBV27 NA CASSLLGQGGKQPQHF TGTGCCAGCAGTTTACTCGGGCAGGGAGGTAAACAGCCCCAGCATTTT
TRBJ2-3 NA TRBV30 once CAWSGGMSSTDTQYF TGTGCCTGGAGTGGGGGGATGTCTAGCACAGATACGCAGTATTTT
TRBJ2-7 TRBD1 TRBV5-1 NA CASGTGTGNYEQYF TGCGCCAGCGGAACCGGGACAGGGAACTACGAGCAGTACTTC
TRBJ2-1 TRBD2 TRBV10-3 NA CAISESYTGTSSYNEQFF TGTGCCATCAGTGAGTCGTATACCGGGACTAGTTCCTACAATGAGCAGTTCTTC
TRBJ2-7 NA TRBV7-8 once CASTHPGSYEQYF TGTGCCAGCACCCACCCAGGTTCCTACGAGCAGTACTTC
TRBJ2-1 NA TRBV28 NA CASSPPSGSGNEQFF TGTGCCAGCAGTCCCCCCTCCGGGAGTGGGAATGAGCAGTTCTTC
TRBJ2-7 TRBD2 TRBV5-1 NA CASRGSGGGYEQYF TGCGCCTCGCGGGGGTCGGGAGGAGGGTACGAGCAGTACTTC
TRBJ2-7 TRBD2 TRBV7-6 NA CASSPGLAIYEQYF TGTGCCAGCAGCCCGGGACTAGCCATTTACGAGCAGTACTTC
TRBJ2-2 NA TRBV4-3 NA CASREQVNTGELFF TGCGCCAGCAGGGAGCAGGTCAACACCGGGGAGCTGTTTTTT
TRBJ1-1 NA TRBV5-1 few CASSVTGFNTEAFF TGCGCCAGCAGCGTGACAGGATTTAACACTGAAGCTTTCTTT
TRBJ2-1 TRBD2 TRBV7-8 NA CASSLGPAGGEQFF TGTGCCAGCAGCTTAGGTCCCGCGGGAGGTGAGCAGTTCTTC
TRBJ2-6 NA TRBV2 NA CAGRSPGPGSSGANVLTF TGTGCCGGACGATCCCCCGGACCTGGAAGCTCTGGGGCCAACGTCCTGACTTTC
TRBJ1-1 NA TRBV14 NA CASSRAAGPSEAFF TGTGCCAGCAGCCGTGCGGCGGGACCAAGTGAAGCTTTCTTT
TRBJ2-5 TRBD1 TRBV10-3 NA CAISAPGQKETQYF TGTGCCATCAGTGCCCCGGGACAGAAAGAGACCCAGTACTTC
TRBJ2-7 NA TRBV28 NA CASSTASYEQYF TGTGCCAGCAGTACAGCTTCCTACGAGCAGTACTTC
TRBJ2-7 TRBD1 TRBV4-2 NA CASSQITGAVYEQYF TGTGCCAGCAGCCAAATAACAGGGGCGGTTTACGAGCAGTACTTC
TRBJ1-5 TRBD1 TRBV5-1 NA CASSLQGANGNQPQHF TGCGCCAGCAGCTTACAGGGGGCGAATGGCAATCAGCCCCAGCATTTT
TRBJ2-5 NA TRBV14 few CASSQVNSDETQYF TGTGCCAGCAGCCAAGTAAATAGTGACGAGACCCAGTACTTC
TRBJ1-2 NA TRBV20-1 NA CSVYGRGGYTF TGCAGTGTCTACGGACGGGGTGGCTACACCTTC
TRBJ2-6 TRBD2 TRBV9 NA CASSPPPSGSRSTGANVLTF TGTGCCAGCAGCCCTCCCCCTAGCGGGAGTAGATCGACTGGGGCCAACGTCCTGACTTTC
TRBJ2-5 NA TRBV15 once CATSRDARRQETQYF TGTGCCACCAGCAGAGATGCACGACGCCAAGAGACCCAGTACTTC
TRBJ2-7 NA TRBV19 NA CASSARGTIYEQYF TGTGCCAGTAGTGCCCGTGGGACCATCTACGAGCAGTACTTC
TRBJ2-7 NA TRBV2 NA CASSPQRGTASSYEQYF TGTGCCAGCAGCCCTCAACGGGGTACAGCAAGCTCCTACGAGCAGTACTTC
TRBJ2-1 NA TRBV7-2 once CASSYQRVIYNEQFF TGTGCCAGCAGCTATCAGCGGGTTATTTACAATGAGCAGTTCTTC
TRBJ2-6 NA TRBV18 NA CASSPRLAGANVLTF TGTGCCAGCTCACCCCGACTAGCTGGGGCCAACGTCCTGACTTTC
TRBJ2-3 NA TRBV29-1 NA CSVVGGTGTDTQYF TGCAGCGTTGTTGGGGGGACAGGCACAGATACGCAGTATTTT
TRBJ1-6 NA TRBV5-8 few CASRPGGTGRSRTSPLHF TGTGCCAGCAGACCCGGAGGGACGGGACGGTCAAGAACGTCACCCCTCCACTTT
TRBJ2-6 TRBD1 TRBV18 NA CASSPTGSGANVLTF TGTGCCAGCTCACCGACAGGGTCTGGGGCCAACGTCCTGACTTTC
TRBJ1-6 TRBD1 TRBV5-4 NA CASSFGQGDSPLHF TGTGCCAGCAGCTTTGGACAGGGGGATTCACCCCTCCACTTT
TRBJ2-7 TRBD1 TRBV2 NA CATGGTGNYEQYF TGTGCCACCGGCGGGACAGGCAACTACGAGCAGTACTTC
TRBJ2-7 NA TRBV13 NA CASSPNRGRNHEQYF TGTGCCAGCAGCCCCAACAGAGGGAGGAATCACGAGCAGTACTTC
TRBJ2-3 NA TRBV30 NA CAWSVKGDTQYF TGTGCCTGGAGTGTAAAAGGGGATACGCAGTATTTT
TRBJ2-7 NA TRBV30 NA CAWSREGGRAYEQYF TGTGCCTGGAGCCGAGAGGGGGGCAGAGCCTACGAGCAGTACTTC
TRBJ1-4 NA TRBV2 NA CASSSAGSHEKLFF TGTGCCAGCAGTTCTGCAGGGTCGCATGAAAAACTGTTTTTT
TRBJ2-1 TRBD1 TRBV7-6 NA CASSPRNRGNEQFF TGTGCCAGCAGCCCGAGAAACAGGGGCAATGAGCAGTTCTTC
TRBJ1-1 NA TRBV9 NA CASSLTGGGAFGEAFF TGTGCCAGCAGCCTAACCGGGGGGGGCGCGTTTGGTGAAGCTTTCTTT
TRBJ2-5 NA TRBV6-5 once CASSYLGTHQETQYF TGTGCCAGCAGTTACCTTGGAACACACCAAGAGACCCAGTACTTC
TRBJ1-5 NA TRBV27 NA CASSSYIGQPQHF TGTGCCAGCAGTTCTTATATAGGGCAGCCCCAGCATTTT
TRBJ1-1 NA TRBV4-3 NA CASSQIQGTEAFF TGCGCCAGCAGCCAGATACAGGGAACTGAAGCTTTCTTT
TRBJ1-4 NA TRBV18 NA CASSPGLAEKLFF TGTGCCAGCTCACCCGGCCTGGCTGAAAAACTGTTTTTT
TRBJ2-1 NA TRBV4-3 NA CASSQDLPGSFYNEQFF TGCGCCAGCAGCCAAGATCTTCCAGGGAGCTTCTACAATGAGCAGTTCTTC
TRBJ2-7 TRBD2 TRBV7-2 once CASSFGTSPSYEQYF TGTGCCAGCAGCTTCGGGACTAGCCCCTCCTACGAGCAGTACTTC
TRBJ1-2 TRBD1 TRBV4-3 NA CASSPGTGTFGYTF TGCGCCAGCAGCCCCGGGACAGGAACCTTCGGCTACACCTTC